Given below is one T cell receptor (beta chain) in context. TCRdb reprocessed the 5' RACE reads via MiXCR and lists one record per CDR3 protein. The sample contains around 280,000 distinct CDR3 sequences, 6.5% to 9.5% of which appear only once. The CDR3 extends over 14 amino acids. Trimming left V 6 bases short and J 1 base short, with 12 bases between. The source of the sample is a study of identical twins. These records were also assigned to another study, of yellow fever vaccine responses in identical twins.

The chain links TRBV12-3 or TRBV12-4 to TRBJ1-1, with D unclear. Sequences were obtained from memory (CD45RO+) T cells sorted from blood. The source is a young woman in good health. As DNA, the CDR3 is TGTGCCAGCAGAAAGCAGGTGAGGAACACTGAAGCTTTCTTT. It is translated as CASRKQVRNTEAFF.